This T cell receptor (beta chain) appears in the sequencing data of a study of T cells in Graves' hyperthyroidism and ophthalmopathy. Broader study findings: Ophthalmopathy was distinguished from stable hyperthyroidism by 13 V-J signatures.

This CDR3 contains 14 residues. Germline V gene data show CDR1 as MNHNS and CDR2 as SASEGT. Graves' hyperthyroidism was deemed stable given no ophthalmopathy progression within 18 months. Each patient was aged 18 to 65 and had newly diagnosed hyperthyroidism of under 2 months' duration. Amplified TCR beta CDR3 regions derived from RNA transcripts. In the first-round RT-PCR of the TCR CDR3, the HTBI primer set was used. TCRdb fed the multiplex PCR reads into MiXCR, producing one record per CDR3 protein. This repertoire shows roughly 800,000 distinct CDR3 sequences, 35% to 40% found once; its top ten account for around 10%. As concerns this clonotype: Its antigen is not identified. Mismatch with germline at one junction end may stem from a read error.

This clonotype was obtained from a man between 18 and 35 years old with Graves' hyperthyroidism. This chain connects TRBV6-1 to TRBJ2-6; the D gene is possibly TRBD1 (5 bases). The specimen sequenced was blood. CDR3 amino acids: CAISESWGMNTEAF. The CDR3 DNA sequence: TGTGCCATCAGTGAGTCGTGGGGCATGAACACTGAAGCTTTC.